Listed below are T cell receptor beta chains from one sample, sequenced in a study of blood T cell repertoires in COVID-19. Repertoires were generated with immunoSEQ multiplex PCR, while TCRdb's copy carries only in-frame clones and drops some. The sample lists about 670,000 clones, 70% to 90% occurring once. Sequenced input: peripheral blood. These receptors were collected from a woman aged 18-29 years with acute or convalescent COVID-19. Each CDR3 is given with its conserved first and last residue.

V gene	J gene	CDR3 protein
TRBV27	TRBJ2-7	CASRRSQGAEQYF
TRBV2	TRBJ1-4	CASWGVNGPTNEKLFF
TRBV25-1	TRBJ1-2	CASTPGHSPNYGYTF
TRBV5-5	TRBJ2-1	CASSLVAGYYNEQFF
TRBV5-1	TRBJ2-6	CASSLVFRAGANVLTF
TRBV14	TRBJ2-7	CASSLYTGTGAYEQYF
TRBV5-1	TRBJ1-2	CASSSGQMTYGYTF
TRBV9	TRBJ1-2	CASSAPGGQGVGGYTF
TRBV7-9	TRBJ1-4	CASSPDSLNEKLFF
TRBV10-3	TRBJ1-2	CAISESTGVQGDYGYTF
TRBV7-8	TRBJ1-4	CASSWAGLRDEKLFF
TRBV11-1	TRBJ1-5	CASSPRGSNQPQHF
TRBV5-6	TRBJ2-1	CASSLTGTNEQFF
TRBV5-1	TRBJ1-1	CASSEGAATEAFF
TRBV5-5	TRBJ1-2	CASSPVRWSRFYGYTF
TRBV24-1	TRBJ2-2	CATSEQGRELFF
TRBV5-6	TRBJ2-1	CASSLLVTGGYNEQFF
TRBV7-2	TRBJ2-5	CASSNPFSGAVKTQYF
TRBV7-8	TRBJ2-7	CASSPERGRGEQYF
TRBV12-5	TRBJ1-3	CASGLGESSGNTIYF
TRBV30	TRBJ2-1	CAWRTGTGDIDEQFF
TRBV6-5	TRBJ1-5	CASSYSGGNQPQHF
TRBV6-4	TRBJ1-2	CASSDSLTRGLSGYTF
TRBV11-2	TRBJ1-1	CASSTTLTGAETEAFF
TRBV24-1	TRBJ2-2	CATSDPRGTGELFF
TRBV5-1	TRBJ2-3	CASRGQLTDTQYF
TRBV7-2	TRBJ1-5	CASSSGAVPKAQHF
TRBV19	TRBJ1-2	CASSIELQRGYGYTF
TRBV30	TRBJ1-6	CAWSEGALGSPLHF
TRBV5-1	TRBJ2-7	CASSLNGDEQYF
TRBV3-1/TRBV3-2	TRBJ1-2	CASSQGTGGYGYTF
TRBV7-9	TRBJ1-1	CASSPAGRGGNTEAFF
TRBV5-1	TRBJ1-1	CASSSLQWDREMSRLNTEAFF
TRBV2	TRBJ2-1	CASSEARVHATEQFF
TRBV7-8	TRBJ1-3	CASSFDRVSGNTIYF
TRBV9	TRBJ1-2	CASTRQATNYGYTF
TRBV27	TRBJ1-2	CASSSHDLTGPYGYTF
TRBV12-3/TRBV12-4	TRBJ1-2	CASRLTENYGYTF
TRBV13	TRBJ1-3	CASSRGRQAGNTIYF
TRBV6-1	TRBJ1-2	CASSDRVGGYTF
TRBV25-1	TRBJ2-5	CASSDSTTGLGGTQYF
TRBV7-2	TRBJ2-3	CASSLDLAGIAISTDTQYF
TRBV18	TRBJ2-7	CASSTDRAPYEQYF
TRBV7-9	TRBJ1-3	CASSSWDNKGNTIYF
TRBV12-3/TRBV12-4	TRBJ1-2	CASSLLRIHGYTF
TRBV9	TRBJ2-3	CASGGANTQYF
TRBV10-3	TRBJ2-1	CAISARDTNNEQFF
TRBV6-2/TRBV6-3	TRBJ2-7	CASSPLAGISYEQYF
TRBV10-3	TRBJ2-7	CAIRTDRVHYEQYF
TRBV9	TRBJ1-1	CASSTGGVNTEAFF
TRBV5-1	TRBJ1-3	CASSLGTGLGNTIYF
TRBV7-6	TRBJ1-2	CASSLVARSNRHVGYTF